Here is one TCR beta chain with its context. Trimming cost V 4 bases and J 7 bases, with 10 bases left between them. The germline V gene has CDR1 SGDLS and CDR2 YYNGEE. The CDR3 runs 12 residues. While infection was still active, Seattle patients were enrolled and then followed longitudinally. These data come from a study of blood T cell repertoires in COVID-19. On the study more broadly: PBMCs, B-cell-depleted T cells, or T cells were the source of the cDNA or gDNA that made up the material.

Study processing details: Amplification with reference gene primers provided the estimates of nucleated cell counts. Assay used: immunoSEQ multiplex PCR; TCRdb lists only in-frame clones, some missing. Clone size and the V and J calls come from that table; the DNA yielded D and trimming. The sample lists approximately 150,000 clones; about four fifths were seen once. The clonotype was recovered from a woman in her sixties or seventies with COVID-19, enrolled during active disease. The sequencing input was peripheral blood. The rearrangement links TRBV9 to TRBJ2-3; possible D gene TRBD2, 6 bases. The CDR3 DNA follows: TGTGCCAGCAGCCTGGAGGGGAATACGCAGTATTTT. This codes for CASSLEGNTQYF.